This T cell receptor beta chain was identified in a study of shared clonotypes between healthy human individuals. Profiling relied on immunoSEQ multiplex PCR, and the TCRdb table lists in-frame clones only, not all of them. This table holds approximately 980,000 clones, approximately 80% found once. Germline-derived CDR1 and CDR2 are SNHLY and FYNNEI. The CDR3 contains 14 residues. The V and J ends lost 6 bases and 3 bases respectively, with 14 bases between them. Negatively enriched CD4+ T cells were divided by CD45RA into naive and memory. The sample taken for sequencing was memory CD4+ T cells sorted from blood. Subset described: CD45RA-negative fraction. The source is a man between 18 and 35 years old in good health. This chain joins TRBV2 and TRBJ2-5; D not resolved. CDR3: CASRTPSNKETQYF. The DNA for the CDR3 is TGTGCCAGCAGGACCCCCAGTAATAAAGAGACCCAGTACTTC.